This T cell receptor (beta chain) was retrieved from a study of cytomegalovirus exposure and HLA in healthy donors. This CDR3 comprises 14 residues. V lost 4 bases to trimming and J lost 6 bases; unmatched junction nucleotides: 6. Germline CDR1 SGHAT, CDR2 FQNNGV. Notes on this clone: What it binds is not known.

60 Vbeta and 13 Jbeta primers were used in PCR. Generated by immunoSEQ multiplex PCR, the TCRdb table keeps only in-frame clones and is missing some. The sample includes 150,000 or so clones, 78% seen only once; the top ten take just over 3%. Regarding the study as a whole: Apart from CMV serostatus, no immune exposure information was available.

Sequenced material: PBMCs. This TCR was recovered from a woman aged 40 to 50 in good health and CMV-seronegative. The genes are TRBV11-2 and TRBJ1-5, with 7 bases aligning to TRBD1. The DNA of the CDR3 is TGTGCCAGCAGCTCCGGACAGGTTGCTCAGCCCCAGCATTTT. Encoded protein: CASSSGQVAQPQHF.